This TCR beta chain was profiled in a study of cytomegalovirus exposure and HLA in healthy donors. Study at large: An early data release held some 89 million unique TCRs from HLA-typed donors. Notes on the study in general: Most sequenced TCRs were rare (though some public TCRs occurred in many donors).

Use of 60 Vbeta and 13 Jbeta primers characterized the PCR. Some clones are missing from TCRdb's copy, which holds only in-frame ones; the method was immunoSEQ multiplex PCR. The sample lists fewer than 200,000 clones, approximately 80% occurring once. V was trimmed by 3 bases and J by 9 bases, leaving 16 bases between them. This CDR3 comprises 15 residues. Germline-derived CDR1 and CDR2 are SGDLS and YYNGEE. A word on this clone: Its antigen is undetermined.

This TCR was recovered from a woman aged 40 to 50 in good health and CMV-seropositive. The source material was PBMCs. The rearrangement joins TRBV9 to TRBJ1-6; maybe TRBD1 (6 bases). The CDR3 DNA sequence: TGTGCCAGCAGCGCATTACAGGGTTCTGGTTCACCCCTCCACTTT. The encoded protein is CASSALQGSGSPLHF.